One and the same sample provided the 22 T cell receptor beta chains below, sequenced in a study of T cell changes during pregnancy in multiple sclerosis. Profiling relied on immunoSEQ multiplex PCR, and the TCRdb table lists in-frame clones only, not all of them. The table shows about 50,000 clones, with roughly 89% occurring only once. This specimen was peripheral blood, taken after pregnancy. Receptor source: a female donor in good health, enrolled as a control in a pregnancy study.

The chain carries TRBV2 and TRBJ1-3; tentatively, D is TRBD1 (5 bases). Germline V gene sequence: CDR1 SNHLY, CDR2 FYNNEI. Deletions cut 10 bases from V and 0 bases from J, with 13 bases between. The CDR3 is made up of 14 amino acids. CDR3 loop: CATVDSRSGNTIYF. In DNA form, the CDR3 reads TGTGCCACTGTCGACAGCCGCTCTGGAAACACCATATATTTT.

The genes are TRBV11-2 and TRBJ2-3; the match to TRBD2 covers 9 bases. The CDR3 spans 14 residues. The V gene end was trimmed by 8 bases and the J gene end by 1 base; junction bases not matched to a gene: 4. The germline V gene has CDR1 SGHAT and CDR2 FQNNGV. The CDR3, as DNA: TGTGCCAGCCAGCGGGGGGAAGGCACAGATACGCAGTATTTT. This translates into CASQRGEGTDTQYF.

This chain uses TRBV4-2 with TRBJ1-1; D ambiguous. V was pared by 0 bases and J by 3 bases, with 14 bases between. CDR3 length: 16 residues. Per germline, CDR1 LGHNA and CDR2 YNFKEQ. The CDR3 sequence: CASSQEEGSGYTEAFF. The CDR3 coding sequence is TGTGCCAGCAGCCAAGAAGAGGGCTCGGGGTACACTGAAGCTTTCTTT.

This sequence joins TRBV2 and TRBJ1-2; 9 bases fit TRBD1. J lost 1 base, V lost 7 bases, and 7 bases had no gene match. CDR1 is SNHLY, CDR2 FYNNEI, per germline. This CDR3 comprises 15 residues. DNA of the CDR3: TGTGCCAGCACCGAAGAGGGACAGGGTAACTATGGCTACACCTTC. It yields the protein CASTEEGQGNYGYTF. Supplemented by reference TRBV2 and TRBJ1-2, the full variable domain reads EPEVTQTPSHQVTQMGQEVILRCVPISNHLYFYWYRQILGQKVEFLVSFYNNEISEKSEIFDDQFSVERPDGSNFTLKIRSTKLEDSAMYFCASTEEGQGNYGYTFGSGTRLTVV.

This sequence joins TRBV7-8 and TRBJ2-6, with D maybe TRBD1 (6 bases). The CDR3 runs 18 residues. Germline lookup yields CDR1 SGHVS and CDR2 FQNEAQ. The V end lost 5 bases, the J end lost 4 bases, and 21 bases lay between the germline ends. The CDR3 here is CASSVIGLQGTGANVLTF. In DNA, the CDR3 is TGTGCCAGCAGCGTTATAGGCCTTCAGGGGACCGGGGCCAACGTCCTGACTTTC.

This clone has only a few counts. The V and J genes are TRBV7-3 and TRBJ2-1; D remains unclear. Germline CDR1 and CDR2: SGHTA and FQGTGA. CDR3 length equals 13 residues. Trimming cost V 4 bases and J 5 bases, with 9 bases left between them. CDR3 sequence reads: CASSSDEDNEQFF. Written as DNA, the CDR3 is TGTGCCAGCAGCTCCGACGAGGACAATGAGCAGTTCTTC. The full variable domain, its missing parts supplied by reference TRBV7-3 and TRBJ2-1, is GAGVSQTPSNKVTEKGKYVELRCDPISGHTALYWYRQSLGQGPEFLIYFQGTGAADDSGLPNDRFFAVRPEGSVSTLKIQRTERGDSAVYLCASSSDEDNEQFFGPGTRLTVL.

This clone was found once. This chain uses TRBV2 with TRBJ2-7, with 8 bases matching TRBD2. The junction had 9 bases not matched to a gene; V was cut back by 6 bases and J by 2 bases. Germline V gives CDR1 SNHLY, CDR2 FYNNEI. CDR3 length: 15 amino acids. This chain's CDR3 is CASRRDRGGPYEQYF. In nucleotides, the CDR3 is TGTGCCAGCAGACGTGATCGGGGGGGGCCCTACGAGCAGTACTTC.

This chain joins TRBV28 and TRBJ1-1, with 7 bases that match TRBD1. The CDR3 spans 16 residues. V trimming: 6 bases; J trimming: 9 bases; junction bases outside the gene matches: 19. Germline lookup yields CDR1 MDHEN and CDR2 SYDVKM. Here the CDR3 reads CASRTITGAIYYKAFF. The CDR3 nucleotides read TGTGCCAGCAGAACCATTACAGGGGCTATATACTATAAAGCTTTCTTT.

This clone was seen just once. Here the CDR3 reads CASSLLAGRNEQFF. The DNA of the CDR3 is TGTGCCAGCAGTCTACTAGCCGGACGCAATGAGCAGTTCTTC. The rearrangement joins TRBV2 to TRBJ2-1, with D perhaps TRBD2 (6 bases). The V gene's germline CDR1 is SNHLY and CDR2 FYNNEI. Trimming took 5 bases from V and 6 from J, leaving 14 bases between them. The CDR3 has 14 amino acids.

V is TRBV4-3 and J is TRBJ2-7, with TRBD2 as a possible D gene (6 bases). Germline V gives CDR1 LGHNA, CDR2 YSLEER. The V and J ends lost 0 bases and 4 bases respectively, with 10 bases between them. CDR3 length equals 14 residues. The CDR3 region is CASSQDRGGYEQYF. CDR3 nucleotides: TGCGCCAGCAGCCAAGATCGGGGAGGTTACGAGCAGTACTTC.

The chain joins TRBV4-1 to TRBJ2-1, with 10 bases lining up with TRBD2. The junction had 6 bases not matched to a gene; V was cut back by 1 base and J by 6 bases. The CDR3 has 16 residues. CDR1 MGHRA and CDR2 YSYEKL come from the germline V gene. CDR3 loop: CASSQGLAGAFNEQFF. For the CDR3, the DNA is TGCGCCAGCAGCCAAGGGCTAGCGGGGGCCTTCAATGAGCAGTTCTTC.

The CDR3: CASSKPYNSPLHF. The CDR3 coding sequence is TGTGCCAGCAGCAAACCTTATAATTCACCCCTCCACTTT. The V call is TRBV21-1, the J call TRBJ1-6. TRBV21-1 is a recognized pseudogene. CDR3 length: 13 residues.

V is TRBV2 and J is TRBJ1-1, with a weak D call TRBD1 (5 bases). Per the germline V gene, CDR1 is SNHLY and CDR2 is FYNNEI. V was cut by 10 bases and J by 1 base, with 13 bases left in between. The length of the CDR3 is 13 residues. The chain's CDR3 is CATRQKENTEAFF. The CDR3 region has the DNA TGTGCCACGCGACAGAAGGAGAACACTGAAGCTTTCTTT. The variable domain in full, with the rest retrieved from reference TRBV2 and TRBJ1-1, is EPEVTQTPSHQVTQMGQEVILRCVPISNHLYFYWYRQILGQKVEFLVSFYNNEISEKSEIFDDQFSVERPDGSNFTLKIRSTKLEDSAMYFCATRQKENTEAFFGQGTRLTVV.

The genes are TRBV28 and TRBJ2-3; 9 bases map to TRBD2. The CDR3 is 15 residues long. CDR1 and CDR2 from the germline V gene are MDHEN and SYDVKM. With V trimmed by 5 bases and J by 2 bases, 5 bases remained unmatched. CDR3 amino acids: CASSPTSGPTDTQYF. CDR3 in DNA: TGTGCCAGCAGTCCCACTAGCGGGCCCACAGATACGCAGTATTTT.

The rearrangement links TRBV6-1 to TRBJ2-1; 11 bases line up with TRBD1. J was trimmed by 3 bases and V by 6 bases; bases with no gene match: 4. Germline-derived CDR1 and CDR2 are MNHNS and SASEGT. The CDR3 has 15 residues. CDR3 nucleotide sequence: TGTGCCAGCAGAGGGACAGGGGGGATCTACAATGAGCAGTTCTTC. This translates into CASRGTGGIYNEQFF.

This clone was observed a few times. The genes are TRBV19 and TRBJ1-3; tentative D call: TRBD1 (5 bases). Trimming shortened V by 4 bases and J by 0 bases, and 16 bases separated the two germline ends. Germline lookup yields CDR1 LNHDA and CDR2 SQIVND (reference sequence). The CDR3 is 17 amino acids. The chain's CDR3 is CASSTLGGGSSGNTIYF. The CDR3 bases are TGTGCCAGTAGTACCCTCGGGGGAGGTAGCTCTGGAAACACCATATATTTT. The whole variable domain, remainder taken from reference TRBV19 and TRBJ1-3, is DGGITQSPKYLFRKEGQNVTLSCEQNLNHDAMYWYRQDPGQGLRLIYYSQIVNDFQKGDIAEGYSVSREKKESFPLTVTSAQKNPTAFYLCASSTLGGGSSGNTIYFGEGSWLTVV.

The V and J genes are TRBV4-3 and TRBJ2-7, with TRBD2 identical over 8 bases. V lost 0 bases, J lost 3 bases, and 1 base stayed unmatched. The CDR3 length is 14 residues. Germline loops: CDR1 LGHNA, CDR2 YSLEER. The CDR3 DNA follows: TGCGCCAGCAGCCAAGATGGGACTAGCTACGAGCAGTACTTC. Residues: CASSQDGTSYEQYF.

V usage is TRBV4-3 and J usage is TRBJ2-3; TRBD2 agrees at 9 bases. V lost 1 base, J lost 1 base, and 6 bases stayed unmatched. The CDR3 covers 17 residues. Germline V gene data show CDR1 as LGHNA and CDR2 as YSLEER. CDR3 region: CASSQVVAGAGTDTQYF. The CDR3 nucleotides are TGCGCCAGCAGCCAAGTGGTAGCGGGGGCCGGCACAGATACGCAGTATTTT.

Concerning this clone: Other nucleotide sequences from this sample produce the same CDR3. The CDR3 DNA reads as TGTGCCAGCAGCCCGAGACAGGGCGACACTGAAGCTTTCTTT. It encodes CASSPRQGDTEAFF. The V gene is TRBV9, the J gene TRBJ1-1, with TRBD1 matching 7 bases. The CDR3 has 14 residues. CDR1 is SGDLS and CDR2 is YYNGEE in the germline V gene. The J segment lost 3 bases and the V segment lost 4 bases, leaving 6 bases of the junction unmatched.

This clone has only one observation. This rearrangement joins TRBV6-6 to TRBJ2-1; the match to TRBD1 covers 10 bases. The CDR3 runs to 16 residues. CDR1 MNHNY and CDR2 SVGAGI come from the germline V gene (reference sequence). Losses at the gene ends were 5 bases for V and 5 bases for J; bases not matched to a gene: 9. CDR3 in DNA: TGTGCCAGCAGTCGAATTCCGGGACAGGGGCACAATGAGCAGTTCTTC. Its translation: CASSRIPGQGHNEQFF.

This chain uses TRBV13 with TRBJ2-7, with D perhaps matching TRBD2 (6 bases). V was pared by 5 bases and J by 7 bases, with 24 bases between. CDR3 length: 16 residues. Germline V lookup: CDR1 PRHDT, CDR2 FYEKMQ (reference sequence). Here the CDR3 reads CASSRGSGKTINEQYF. The DNA of the CDR3 is TGTGCCAGCAGCCGGGGGTCTGGAAAGACCATTAATGAGCAGTACTTC.

The V gene is TRBV25-1, the J gene TRBJ2-7; 7 bases are a match to TRBD1. The CDR3 covers 16 residues. CDR1 and CDR2 (germline): MGHDK, SYGVNS. With V trimmed by 2 bases and J by 6 bases, 13 bases remained unmatched. CDR3 loop: CASSERVGTEPLEQYF. The CDR3 coding sequence is TGTGCCAGCAGTGAACGGGTGGGGACAGAACCCCTCGAGCAGTACTTC.